Below are 32 T cell receptor beta chains sequenced from a single sample in a study of tumor-infiltrating lymphocytes in primary liver carcinoma (dated by TCRdb to the late 2010s). The sequencing machine was an Illumina HiSeq 2500. Starting from about 550 ng total RNA, TCRbeta-specific cDNA was produced by reverse transcription with a constant-region primer and ProtoScript II reverse transcriptase. Construction of the TCRbeta libraries relied on three nested rounds of multiplex PCR, following a slightly modified ARM-PCR procedure. The first two PCR rounds used multiplex TRBV1-TRBV30 forward primers with a Cbeta reverse primer, each for approximately 11 cycles. TCRdb reprocessing: public reads trimmed at Q25 with fastp, clones called with MiXCR, in-frame beta chains kept. Rows merge per CDR3 protein into single entries with the most common DNA and genes. The sample has just over 300,000 distinct CDR3 sequences on record, 45% to 70% of them singletons. The ten largest make up about a sixth of the sample.

Blood RNA was extracted from unsorted whole blood with TRIzol reagent; germline DNA came from the DNeasy Blood & Tissue kit. Sample: peripheral blood. Receptors originate from a woman younger than 45 with primary liver carcinoma and hepatitis B virus infection.

This clonotype was seen a handful of times. The CDR3 nucleotides are TGTGCCAGCAGCCCGGGACCCCCCAAATATGAGCAGTTCTTC. This sequence encodes CASSPGPPKYEQFF. The chain employs TRBV7-8 and TRBJ2-1; perhaps D is TRBD1 or TRBD2 (5 bases each). The CDR3 runs 14 residues. The ends were cut back, 5 bases at V and 8 bases at J, with 16 bases in the middle. Germline CDR1 reads SGHVS; CDR2 reads FQNEAQ.

This clonotype was observed at least ten times. The chain employs TRBV6-5 and TRBJ1-2; D is undetermined. The CDR3 totals 14 residues. The ends were cut back, 2 bases at V and 1 base at J, with 8 bases in the middle. CDR1 MNHEY and CDR2 SVGAGI come from the germline V gene. The CDR3 sequence: CASSYGRVNYGYTF. As DNA, the CDR3 is TGTGCCAGCAGTTACGGGAGGGTTAACTATGGCTACACCTTC.

The chain uses TRBV7-8 and TRBJ2-7, with D possibly being TRBD2 (5 bases). V gave up 8 bases and J gave up 7 bases, with 18 bases separating them. CDR1 and CDR2 (germline): SGHVS, FQNEAQ. This CDR3 has 13 amino acids. CDR3 nucleotides: TGTGCCAGCGAACCCGACTATATGACGGAGCAGTACTTC. This codes for CASEPDYMTEQYF.

As concerns this clonotype: Its ends do not fully match the called genes, so a read error is possible. The chain joins TRBV11-2 to TRBJ1-5, with D unresolved. Germline V gene lookup returns CDR1 SGHAT and CDR2 FQNNGV. The CDR3 is 14 amino acids. CDR3 in amino acids: CASSHPGVSQPKHF. The CDR3 bases are TGTGCCAGCAGCCATCCAGGAGTCTCTCAGCCCAAGCATTTT.

As regards this clonotype: The junction departs from the called germline gene at one end, perhaps through a read error. The chain combines TRBV6-4 with TRBJ2-3, with no clear D. CDR3 length: 13 amino acids. Germline values: CDR1 MRHNA, CDR2 SNTAGT. The DNA for the CDR3 is TGTGCCAGCAGTGAGTTCGGCACAGATATGCAGTATTTT. This gives the protein CASSEFGTDMQYF.

Points on this clonotype: A single base separates this from a much larger clone, so it may be a read error. A read error is likely, as this CDR3 ends without the conserved phenylalanine or tryptophan. The V call is TRBV4-1, the J call TRBJ2-2, with a possible D match to TRBD2 (6 bases). The CDR3 sequence is 18 residues long. Germline V gene data show CDR1 as MGHRA and CDR2 as YSYEKL. V was cut by 4 bases and J by 4 bases, with 22 bases left in between. CDR3 region: CASSPPVTGLAFTGELFY. CDR3 nucleotide sequence: TGCGCCAGCAGCCCCCCCGTAACAGGCCTAGCGTTCACCGGGGAGCTGTTTTAT.

The CDR3 sequence is CASSQARTGNYEQYF. The CDR3 nucleotides are TGTGCCAGCAGCCAAGCGCGGACAGGGAACTACGAGCAGTACTTC. This chain joins TRBV14 and TRBJ2-7; 8 nucleotides align to TRBD1. CDR1 SGHDN and CDR2 FVKESK come from the germline V gene. This CDR3 has 15 residues. Trimming cost V 1 base and J 3 bases; bases outside gene matches: 5.

As for this clonotype: At one boundary the junction diverges from the germline segment, which might be a read error. The chain joins TRBV11-1 to TRBJ2-7; 10 nucleotides match TRBD2. The CDR3 spans 14 residues. CDR1 and CDR2 from the germline V gene are SGHAT and FQDESV (reference sequence). CDR3 sequence (DNA): TGTGCAAGCAGCTCCGGGACTAGCGTGGAATGGAGGTACTTC. It translates to CASSSGTSVEWRYF.

Points on this clonotype: This may be a read error: a much more frequent sequence differs by one nucleotide. CDR3 DNA sequence: TGTGCCAGTAGCCGGGACAGGATCACAGATACGCAGTATTTT. This gives the protein CASSRDRITDTQYF. The chain carries TRBV6-1 and TRBJ2-3; the match to TRBD1 covers 8 bases. The CDR3 is made up of 14 amino acids. J was trimmed by 2 bases and V by 9 bases; bases with no gene match: 7. Looked up from germline, CDR1 is MNHNS and CDR2 is SASEGT.

The CDR3 protein is CAWSVSGDDTDTQYF. The DNA of the CDR3 is TGTGCCTGGAGTGTATCGGGGGACGACACAGATACGCAGTATTTT. V gene TRBV30 combines with J gene TRBJ2-3; D possibly corresponds to TRBD2 (6 bases). The CDR3 loop spans 15 amino acids. V lost 0 bases, J lost 2 bases, and 12 bases lay in between. CDR1 and CDR2 from the germline V gene are GTSNPN and SVGIG (reference sequence). Together with reference TRBV30 and TRBJ2-3, the CDR3 gives the full variable domain: SQTIHQWPATLVQPVGSPLSLECTVEGTSNPNLYWYRQAAGRGLQLLFYSVGIGQISSEVPQNLSASRPQDRQFILSSKKLLLSDSGFYLCAWSVSGDDTDTQYFGPGTRLTVL.

This clonotype was seen repeatedly, ten times or more. The CDR3 DNA sequence: TGTGCCAGCAGTCCAATGGAGAGGGGACTTGACAATGAGCAGTTCTTC. Translation: CASSPMERGLDNEQFF. This rearrangement joins TRBV12-3 or TRBV12-4 to TRBJ2-1; possible D gene TRBD2, 6 bases. The CDR3 runs 16 residues. V was cut by 5 bases and J by 5 bases, with 19 bases left in between.

This clonotype was counted at least ten times. V usage is TRBV4-1 and J usage is TRBJ1-1, with unresolved D. The CDR3 is 14 residues long. V lost 3 bases and J lost 1, with 9 bases in between. Germline V gene sequence: CDR1 MGHRA, CDR2 YSYEKL. This chain's CDR3 is CASSQTRTNTEAFF. The CDR3 DNA reads TGCGCCAGCAGCCAGACACGCACGAACACTGAAGCTTTCTTT.

A few counts support this clonotype. Since a much larger clone is just one base distant, this may be a read error. The CDR3 end shows no conserved phenylalanine or tryptophan, and so a read error is likely. The chain carries TRBV29-1 and TRBJ2-5; D might be TRBD2 (6 bases). This CDR3 has 11 residues. Trimming stripped 3 bases from V and 9 bases from J, with 11 bases between. CDR1 is SQVTM and CDR2 is ANQGSEA in the germline V gene. The CDR3 reads CSVDTGGAQYS. For the CDR3, the DNA is TGCAGCGTTGACACCGGCGGGGCCCAGTACTCC.

Of note for this clonotype: A much larger clone lies one base from this, so it may be a read error. The chain carries TRBV12-3 or TRBV12-4 and TRBJ2-7, with a weak D call TRBD2 (6 bases). The CDR3 runs to 13 residues. V gave up 2 bases and J gave up 4 bases, with 9 bases separating them. CDR3 DNA sequence: TGTGCCAGCAGTTTACGGGAGTCATACGAGCAGTACGTC. Its translation: CASSLRESYEQYV.

As for this clonotype: At one end the junction does not follow the germline gene, possibly because of a read error. This rearrangement joins TRBV7-9 to TRBJ1-2; a weak D match, TRBD1 (6 bases). This CDR3 has 13 residues. Germline CDR1 reads SEHNR; CDR2 reads FQNEAQ (reference sequence). Here the CDR3 reads CASREGQTYCYTF. CDR3 coding DNA: TGTGCCAGCAGGGAAGGACAGACCTATTGCTACACCTTC.

Of note for this clonotype: A read error is possible here, since a much larger clone lies one base away. This chain uses TRBV6-2 or TRBV6-3 with TRBJ1-2, with 7 nucleotides matching TRBD1. Trimming took 6 bases from V and 4 from J; bases not matched to a gene: 11. The CDR3 is 15 amino acids. Germline CDR1 reads MNHEY; CDR2 reads SVGEGT. The CDR3 spells CASRRPVTGIYGYTF. In DNA, the CDR3 is TGTGCCAGCAGGCGTCCCGTGACAGGGATCTATGGCTACACCTTC.

A remark on this clonotype: A read error is possible here, since a much larger clone lies one base away. The chain combines TRBV11-3 with TRBJ2-5, with TRBD1 as a possible D gene (6 bases). This CDR3 is 17 amino acids long. Germline CDR1 SGHNT, CDR2 YENEEA. The CDR3 DNA is TGTGCCAGCAGCTTAACCATTTGGGGGTCGGGACAAGAGACCCAGCACTTC. Translating it yields CASSLTIWGSGQETQHF. The full variable domain, completed using reference TRBV11-3 and TRBJ2-5, is EAGVVQSPRYKIIEKKQPVAFWCNPISGHNTLYWYLQNLGQGPELLIRYENEEAVDDSQLPKDRFSAERLKGVDSTLKIQPAELGDSAVYLCASSLTIWGSGQETQHFGPGTRLLVL.

This clonotype was counted between two and nine times. This may be a read error: a much more frequent sequence differs by one nucleotide. The CDR3 DNA is TGCAGCGTTGAAGCCCGGGACAGGCATTCCTACAATGAGCAGTTCTTC. It encodes CSVEARDRHSYNEQFF. The chain combines TRBV29-1 with TRBJ2-1; 8 nucleotides line up with TRBD1. Per the germline V gene, CDR1 is SQVTM and CDR2 is ANQGSEA. The CDR3 consists of 16 residues. The V and J ends lost 1 base and 1 base, in that order; junction bases with no gene match: 6.

This clonotype was seen once. A single base separates this from a much larger clone, so it may be a read error. This CDR3 is missing its conserved last phenylalanine or tryptophan, likely due to a read error. The chain combines TRBV6-2 or TRBV6-3 with TRBJ1-4, with D unclear. V gave up 2 bases and J gave up 8 bases, with 12 bases separating them. CDR3 length equals 14 residues. Germline CDR1 reads MNHEY; CDR2 reads SVGEGT. The CDR3 sequence: CASSYAVASEKLFL. The CDR3 DNA is TGTGCCAGCAGTTACGCCGTCGCGAGCGAAAAACTGTTTTTA.

V is TRBV7-8 and J is TRBJ2-3; no clear D gene. CDR1 is SGHVS, CDR2 FQNEAQ, per germline. V lost 1 base, J lost 1 base, and 9 bases lay in between. The CDR3 is 15 amino acids. In nucleotides, the CDR3 is TGTGCCAGCAGCTTAGGTACCCGCCGCACAGATACGCAGTATTTT. Translation gives CASSLGTRRTDTQYF.

Points on this clonotype: A read error may account for a junction end that differs from germline. The chain combines TRBV11-3 with TRBJ2-1, with 8 bases fitting TRBD2. The V gene's germline CDR1 is SGHNT and CDR2 YENEEA. This CDR3 region has 15 residues. Here the CDR3 reads CASTVAGGYYNERFF. The CDR3 DNA reads TGTGCCAGCACTGTGGCGGGAGGTTACTACAATGAGCGGTTCTTC.

This sequence joins TRBV10-1 and TRBJ2-1; 11 bases fit TRBD2. The trim removed 3 bases at V and 5 bases at J, leaving 3 bases unmatched. Germline CDR1 is WNHNN and CDR2 is SYGVQD (reference sequence). The CDR3 contains 15 residues. The CDR3 region has the DNA TGCGCCAGCAGTGAAAGGACTAGCGGGCACAATGAGCAGTTCTTC. This codes for CASSERTSGHNEQFF.

Ten or more counts support this clonotype. The chain is built from TRBV4-3 and TRBJ2-7; TRBD1 is a possible D gene (6 bases). This CDR3 region has 15 residues. CDR1 is LGHNA and CDR2 is YSLEER in the germline V gene. With 4 bases removed from V and 3 bases from J, the gap between germline ends came to 16 bases. This CDR3 reads CASSPGRGTLYEQYF. CDR3 coding DNA: TGCGCCAGCAGCCCAGGACGTGGGACACTCTACGAGCAGTACTTC.

This clonotype appeared once. An end of the junction does not agree with germline; a read error may underlie this. V gene TRBV11-3 combines with J gene TRBJ2-1; D possibly corresponds to TRBD2 (6 bases). The germline gives CDR1 SGHNT, CDR2 YENEEA. CDR3 length equals 14 residues. This chain's CDR3 is CANSSRLGGNEQFF. CDR3 DNA: TGTGCCAACAGCTCACGACTGGGAGGTAATGAGCAGTTCTTC. Drawing the rest from reference TRBV11-3 and TRBJ2-1, the complete variable domain is EAGVVQSPRYKIIEKKQPVAFWCNPISGHNTLYWYLQNLGQGPELLIRYENEEAVDDSQLPKDRFSAERLKGVDSTLKIQPAELGDSAVYLCANSSRLGGNEQFFGPGTRLTVL.

J is TRBJ1-1 and V is TRBV28; D unresolved. V lost 1 base and J 8 bases, leaving 11 bases between the germline ends. Germline V gene lookup returns CDR1 MDHEN and CDR2 SYDVKM. This CDR3 contains 13 residues. The CDR3 DNA sequence: TGTGCCAGCAGTTTATTCGGGAACCTGGAAGCTTTCTTT. It yields the protein CASSLFGNLEAFF.

This clonotype was counted a few times. The CDR3 coding sequence is TGCGCCAGCAGCTCCGACAGCTCCTACAATGAGCAGTTCTTC. Translation gives CASSSDSSYNEQFF. The V gene is TRBV5-1, the J gene TRBJ2-1; the D gene is possibly TRBD1 (5 bases). Between the trimmed V and J ends, which lost 3 bases and 0 bases, there was a span of 7 bases. CDR3 length: 14 amino acids. Germline-derived CDR1 and CDR2 are SGHRS and YFSETQ.

The rearrangement links TRBV12-3 or TRBV12-4 to TRBJ2-2, with a possible D match to TRBD1 (6 bases). Trimming removed 5 bases at V and 0 bases at J, with 10 bases between. The CDR3 sequence is 15 residues long. Written as DNA, the CDR3 is TGTGCCAGCAGTCTCAGGACAGCGAACACCGGGGAGCTGTTTTTT. It yields the protein CASSLRTANTGELFF.

The gene calls are TRBV11-3 and TRBJ2-5; TRBD2 aligns across 9 bases. This CDR3 spans 16 amino acids. Germline V gene sequence: CDR1 SGHNT, CDR2 YENEEA. V trimming: 5 bases; J trimming: 5 bases; junction bases outside the gene matches: 12. The CDR3 bases are TGTGCCAGCAGCCCCCAGTCGCGGGAGGGCCGGGAGACCCAGTACTTC. It codes for CASSPQSREGRETQYF.

The CDR3 DNA follows: TGTGCCAGCAGCGATGGTCGGGTGACCCAGTACTTC. It codes for CASSDGRVTQYF. This rearrangement joins TRBV11-1 to TRBJ2-5; no clear D. The length of the CDR3 is 12 residues. V lost 5 bases to trimming and J lost 7 bases, with 11 bases between them. Germline V gene lookup returns CDR1 SGHAT and CDR2 FQDESV (reference sequence).

This clonotype came up once. This could be a read error, since a much larger clone is one nucleotide away. This chain connects TRBV29-1 to TRBJ2-7; weak D call: TRBD2 (5 bases). Germline assignment: CDR1 SQVTM and CDR2 ANQGSEA. CDR3 size: 14 residues. CDR3 region: CIVGGGENIYEQYF. In DNA form, the CDR3 reads TGCATCGTTGGAGGAGGAGAGAATATCTACGAGCAGTACTTC.

The V call is TRBV30, the J call TRBJ2-7, with D possibly TRBD1 on 6 matching bases. The CDR3 runs to 13 residues. In germline, CDR1 is GTSNPN, CDR2 SVGIG (reference sequence). V was cut by 2 bases and J by 3 bases, with 11 bases left in between. CDR3 residues: CAWSRTEGYEQYF. In nucleotides, the CDR3 is TGTGCCTGGAGTAGGACAGAAGGCTACGAGCAGTACTTC.

This clonotype showed up just once. A much larger clone is a single base away; this may be a read error. The chain recombines TRBV4-3 with TRBJ2-7; 13 bases agree with TRBD2. Germline CDR1 LGHNA, CDR2 YSLEER. The CDR3 spans 15 residues. For the CDR3, the DNA is TGCGCCAGCAGCCACATAAGGACTAGCGGGAGTGAGCAGCACTTC. Its protein product is CASSHIRTSGSEQHF.